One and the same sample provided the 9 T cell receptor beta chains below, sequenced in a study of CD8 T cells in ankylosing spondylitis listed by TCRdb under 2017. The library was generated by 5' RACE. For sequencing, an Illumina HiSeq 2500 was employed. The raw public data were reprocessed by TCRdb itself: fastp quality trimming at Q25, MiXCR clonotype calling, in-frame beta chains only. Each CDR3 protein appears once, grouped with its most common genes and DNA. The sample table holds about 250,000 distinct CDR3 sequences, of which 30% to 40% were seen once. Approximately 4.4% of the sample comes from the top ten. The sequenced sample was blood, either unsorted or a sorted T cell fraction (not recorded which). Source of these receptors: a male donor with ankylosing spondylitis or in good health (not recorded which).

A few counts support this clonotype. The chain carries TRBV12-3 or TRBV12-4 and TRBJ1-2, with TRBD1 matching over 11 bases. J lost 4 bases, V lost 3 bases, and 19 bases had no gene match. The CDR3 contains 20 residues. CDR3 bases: TGTGCCAGCAGTTTTATGGACAGGGGGCTCCTGGTTGGCCGAAGCTATGGCTACACCTTC. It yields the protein CASSFMDRGLLVGRSYGYTF.

CDR3 coding DNA: TGTGCCAGCAGTTCCCGGGAGGAACCGGGGGGGCAGGAGACCCAGTACTTC. It is translated as CASSSREEPGGQETQYF. J is TRBJ2-5 and V is TRBV7-2, with 8 bases that match TRBD2. This CDR3 has 17 residues. Trimming cost V 6 bases and J 5 bases; bases outside gene matches: 17. Germline CDR1 is SGHTA and CDR2 is FQGNSA.

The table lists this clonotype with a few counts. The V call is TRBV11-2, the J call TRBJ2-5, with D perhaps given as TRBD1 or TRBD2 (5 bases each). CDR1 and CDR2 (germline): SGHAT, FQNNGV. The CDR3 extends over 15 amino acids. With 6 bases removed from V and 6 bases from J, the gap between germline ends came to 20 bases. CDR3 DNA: TGTGCCAGCAGAGGGGTGGGAGCGCCCTTACAGACCCAGTACTTC. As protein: CASRGVGAPLQTQYF.

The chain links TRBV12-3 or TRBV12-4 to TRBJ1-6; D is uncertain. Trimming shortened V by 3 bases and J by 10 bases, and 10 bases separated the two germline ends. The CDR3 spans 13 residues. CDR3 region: CASSFSVGSPLHF. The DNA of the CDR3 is TGTGCCAGCAGTTTTTCCGTAGGGTCACCCCTCCACTTT.

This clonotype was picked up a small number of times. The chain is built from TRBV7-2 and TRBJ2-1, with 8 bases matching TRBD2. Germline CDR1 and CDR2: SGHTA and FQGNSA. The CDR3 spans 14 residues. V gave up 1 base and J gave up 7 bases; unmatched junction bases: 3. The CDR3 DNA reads TGTGCCAGCAGCTTAGTCCCTAGCGGGAATGAGCAGTTCTTC. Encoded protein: CASSLVPSGNEQFF.

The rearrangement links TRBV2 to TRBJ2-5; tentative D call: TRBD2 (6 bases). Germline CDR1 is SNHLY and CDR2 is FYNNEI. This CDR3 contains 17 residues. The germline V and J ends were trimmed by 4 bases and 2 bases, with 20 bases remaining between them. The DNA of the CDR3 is TGTGCCAGCAGTGTCGGGGGACCCTGGGTGGCTCAAGAGACCCAGTACTTC. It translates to CASSVGGPWVAQETQYF.

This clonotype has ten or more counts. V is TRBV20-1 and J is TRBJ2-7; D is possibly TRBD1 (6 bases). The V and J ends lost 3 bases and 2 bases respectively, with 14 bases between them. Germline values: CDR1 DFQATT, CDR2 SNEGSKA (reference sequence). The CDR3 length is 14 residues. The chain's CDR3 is CSASPDRTPYEQYF. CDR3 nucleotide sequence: TGCAGTGCTAGCCCAGACAGGACCCCCTACGAGCAGTACTTC.

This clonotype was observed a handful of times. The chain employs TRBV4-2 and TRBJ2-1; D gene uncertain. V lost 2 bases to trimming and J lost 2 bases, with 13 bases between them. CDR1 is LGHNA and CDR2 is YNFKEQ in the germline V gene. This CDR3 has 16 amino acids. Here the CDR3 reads CASSQTIIVPYNEQFF. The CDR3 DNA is TGTGCCAGCAGCCAAACGATTATCGTCCCCTACAATGAGCAGTTCTTC.

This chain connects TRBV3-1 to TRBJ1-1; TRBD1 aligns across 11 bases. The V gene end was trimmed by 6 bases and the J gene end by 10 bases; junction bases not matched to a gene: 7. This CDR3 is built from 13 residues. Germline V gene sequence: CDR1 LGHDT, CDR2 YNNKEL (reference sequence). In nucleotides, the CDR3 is TGTGCCAGCAGGAAAGGACAGGGGGCCGGAGCTTTCTTT. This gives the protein CASRKGQGAGAFF.